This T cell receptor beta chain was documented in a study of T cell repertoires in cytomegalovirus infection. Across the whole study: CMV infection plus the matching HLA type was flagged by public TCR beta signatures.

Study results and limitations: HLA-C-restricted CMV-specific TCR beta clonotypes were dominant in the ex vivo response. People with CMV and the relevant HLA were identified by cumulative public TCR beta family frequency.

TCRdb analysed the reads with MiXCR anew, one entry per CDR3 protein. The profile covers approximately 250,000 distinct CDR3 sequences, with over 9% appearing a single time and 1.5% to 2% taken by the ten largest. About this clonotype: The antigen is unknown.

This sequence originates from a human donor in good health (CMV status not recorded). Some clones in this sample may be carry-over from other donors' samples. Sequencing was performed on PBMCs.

CDR3 coding DNA: TGCAGCGTCGAGGGGGACAGGGGACTTTCCTCTTATGGCTACACCTTC. Translated: CSVEGDRGLSSYGYTF. The chain has TRBV29-1 and TRBJ1-2; TRBD1 agrees at 10 bases. The V segment lost 6 bases and the J segment 5 bases; nucleotides outside the gene matches: 15. Germline V gene data show CDR1 as SQVTM and CDR2 as ANQGSEA. CDR3 length: 16 amino acids.